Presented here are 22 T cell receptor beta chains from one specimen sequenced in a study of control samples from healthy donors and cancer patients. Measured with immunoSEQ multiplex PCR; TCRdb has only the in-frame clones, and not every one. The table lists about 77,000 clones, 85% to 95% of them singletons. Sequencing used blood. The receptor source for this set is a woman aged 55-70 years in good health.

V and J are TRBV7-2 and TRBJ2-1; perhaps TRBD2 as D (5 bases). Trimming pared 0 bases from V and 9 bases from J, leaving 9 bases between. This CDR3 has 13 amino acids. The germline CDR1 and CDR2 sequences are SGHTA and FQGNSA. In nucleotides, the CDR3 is TGTGCCAGCAGCTTAGCTGGACTTGGTGAGCAGTTCTTC. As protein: CASSLAGLGEQFF. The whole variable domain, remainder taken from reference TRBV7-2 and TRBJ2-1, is GAGVSQSPSNKVTEKGKDVELRCDPISGHTALYWYRQSLGQGLEFLIYFQGNSAPDKSGLPSDRFSAERTGGSVSTLTIQRTQQEDSAVYLCASSLAGLGEQFFGPGTRLTVL.

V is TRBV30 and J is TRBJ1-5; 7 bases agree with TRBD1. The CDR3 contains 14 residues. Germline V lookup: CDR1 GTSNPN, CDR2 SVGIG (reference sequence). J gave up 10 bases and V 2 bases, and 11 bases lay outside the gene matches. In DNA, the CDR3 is TGTGCCTGGAGTTCCAGGGGGACCCGGGGACCCCAGCATTTT. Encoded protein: CAWSSRGTRGPQHF.

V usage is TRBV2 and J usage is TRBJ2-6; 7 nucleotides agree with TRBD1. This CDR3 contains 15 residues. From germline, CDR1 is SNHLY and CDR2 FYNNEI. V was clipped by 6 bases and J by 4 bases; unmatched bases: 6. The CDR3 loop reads CASRPRGLGANVLTF. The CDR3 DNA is TGTGCCAGCAGGCCTAGGGGGCTAGGGGCCAACGTCCTGACTTTC.

CDR3 amino acids: CASSLSRDPHSTYEQYF. DNA of the CDR3: TGCGCCAGCAGCCTTTCCCGGGACCCTCACTCCACCTACGAGCAGTACTTC. The chain couples TRBV4-1 to TRBJ2-7; D possibly matches TRBD1 or TRBD2 (5 bases each). There are 17 residues in the CDR3. Germline loops: CDR1 MGHRA, CDR2 YSYEKL. Deletions cut 4 bases from V and 2 bases from J, with 21 bases between.

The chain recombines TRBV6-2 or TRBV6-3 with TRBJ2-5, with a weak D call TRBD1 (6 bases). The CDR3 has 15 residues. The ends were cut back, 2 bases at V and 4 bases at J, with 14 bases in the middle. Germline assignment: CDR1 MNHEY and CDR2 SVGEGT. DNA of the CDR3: TGTGCCAGCAGTTACGTCAGGGGTAAGGCAGAGACCCAGTACTTC. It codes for CASSYVRGKAETQYF.

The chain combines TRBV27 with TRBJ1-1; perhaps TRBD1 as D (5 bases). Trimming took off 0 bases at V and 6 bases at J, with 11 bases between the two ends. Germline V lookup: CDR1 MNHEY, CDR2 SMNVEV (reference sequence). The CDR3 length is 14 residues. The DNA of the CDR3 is TGTGCCAGCAGTTTATCGTTGGGGGTCGCTGAAGCTTTCTTT. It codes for CASSLSLGVAEAFF.

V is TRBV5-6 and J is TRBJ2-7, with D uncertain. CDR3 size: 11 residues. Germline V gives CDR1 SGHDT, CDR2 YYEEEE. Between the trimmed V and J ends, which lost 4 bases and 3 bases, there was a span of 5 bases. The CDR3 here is CASSRNYEQYF. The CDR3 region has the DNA TGTGCCAGCAGCCGCAACTACGAGCAGTACTTC.

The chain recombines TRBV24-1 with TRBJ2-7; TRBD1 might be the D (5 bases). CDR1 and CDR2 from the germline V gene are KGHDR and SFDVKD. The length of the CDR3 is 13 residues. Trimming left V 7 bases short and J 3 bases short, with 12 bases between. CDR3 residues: CATREKGDYEQYF. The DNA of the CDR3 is TGTGCCACCAGAGAGAAAGGGGACTACGAGCAGTACTTC.

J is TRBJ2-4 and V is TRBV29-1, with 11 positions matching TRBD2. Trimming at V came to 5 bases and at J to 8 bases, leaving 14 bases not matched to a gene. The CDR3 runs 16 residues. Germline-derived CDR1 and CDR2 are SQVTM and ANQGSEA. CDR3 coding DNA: TGCAGCGTTTTAACTAGCGGGAGTTTCCGCGGGGACATTCAGTACTTC. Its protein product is CSVLTSGSFRGDIQYF.

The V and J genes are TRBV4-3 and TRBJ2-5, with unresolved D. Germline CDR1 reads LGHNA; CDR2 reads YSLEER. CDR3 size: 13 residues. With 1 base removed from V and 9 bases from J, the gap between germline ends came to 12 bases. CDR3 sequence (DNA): TGCGCCAGCAGCCAAGTCCCTGTTGGGGCCCAGTACTTC. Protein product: CASSQVPVGAQYF.

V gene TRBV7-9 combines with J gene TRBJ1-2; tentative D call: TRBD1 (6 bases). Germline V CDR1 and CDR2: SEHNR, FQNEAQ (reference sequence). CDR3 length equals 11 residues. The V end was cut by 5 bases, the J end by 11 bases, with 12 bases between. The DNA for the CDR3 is TGTGCCAGCAGCCCTACAGGGAGGTACACCTTC. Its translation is CASSPTGRYTF.

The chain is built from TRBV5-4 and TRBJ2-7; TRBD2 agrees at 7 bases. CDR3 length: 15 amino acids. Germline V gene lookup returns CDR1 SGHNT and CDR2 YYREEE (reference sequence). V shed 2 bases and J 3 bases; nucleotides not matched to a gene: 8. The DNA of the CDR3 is TGTGCCAGCAGCTTTGGCAGCGGGATTAGCTACGAGCAGTACTTC. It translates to CASSFGSGISYEQYF.

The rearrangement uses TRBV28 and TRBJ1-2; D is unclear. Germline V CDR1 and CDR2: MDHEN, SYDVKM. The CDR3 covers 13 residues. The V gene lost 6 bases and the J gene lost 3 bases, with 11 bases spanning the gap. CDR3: CASRPPVHYGYTF. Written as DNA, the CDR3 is TGTGCCAGCAGGCCTCCGGTTCACTATGGCTACACCTTC.

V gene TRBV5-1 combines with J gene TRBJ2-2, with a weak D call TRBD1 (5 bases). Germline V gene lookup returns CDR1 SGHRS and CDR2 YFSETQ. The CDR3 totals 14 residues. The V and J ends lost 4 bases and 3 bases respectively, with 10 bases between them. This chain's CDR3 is CASSIQGDTGELFF. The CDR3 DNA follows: TGCGCCAGCAGCATCCAGGGTGACACCGGGGAGCTGTTTTTT.

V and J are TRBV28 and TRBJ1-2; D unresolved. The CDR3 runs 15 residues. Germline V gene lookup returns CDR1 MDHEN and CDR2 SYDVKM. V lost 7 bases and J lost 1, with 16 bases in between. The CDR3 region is CASNLDLGYNYGYTF. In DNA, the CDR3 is TGTGCCAGCAACCTCGACCTGGGTTATAACTATGGCTACACCTTC.

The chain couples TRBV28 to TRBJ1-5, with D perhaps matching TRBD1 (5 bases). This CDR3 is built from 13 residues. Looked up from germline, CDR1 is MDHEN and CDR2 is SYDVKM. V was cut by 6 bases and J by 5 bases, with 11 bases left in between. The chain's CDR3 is CASSPRQYQPQHF. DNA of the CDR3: TGTGCCAGCAGCCCGAGACAGTATCAGCCCCAGCATTTT. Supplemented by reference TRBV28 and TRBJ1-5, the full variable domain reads DVKVTQSSRYLVKRTGEKVFLECVQDMDHENMFWYRQDPGLGLRLIYFSYDVKMKEKGDIPEGYSVSREKKERFSLILESASTNQTSMYLCASSPRQYQPQHFGDGTRLSIL.

CDR3 in DNA: TGTGCCAGCAGCCACGTTGTAGGTAGCGAGGGCGAGCAGTACTTC. Protein product: CASSHVVGSEGEQYF. The chain joins TRBV3-1 (or the pseudogene TRBV3-2) to TRBJ2-7, with a weak D call TRBD2 (5 bases). With 3 bases removed from V and 6 bases from J, the gap between germline ends came to 18 bases. Germline V gives CDR1 LGHDT, CDR2 YNNKEL (reference sequence). The CDR3 consists of 15 residues.

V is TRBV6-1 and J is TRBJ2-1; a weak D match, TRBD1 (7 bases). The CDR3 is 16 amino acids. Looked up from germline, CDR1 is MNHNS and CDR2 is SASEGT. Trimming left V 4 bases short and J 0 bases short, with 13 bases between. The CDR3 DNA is TGTGCCAGCAGTGTCAGGGGGGAAAGCTCCTACAATGAGCAGTTCTTC. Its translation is CASSVRGESSYNEQFF.

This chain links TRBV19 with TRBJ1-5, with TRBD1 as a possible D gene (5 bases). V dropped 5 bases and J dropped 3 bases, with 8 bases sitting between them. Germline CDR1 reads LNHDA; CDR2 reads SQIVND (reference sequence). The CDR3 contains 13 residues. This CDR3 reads CASSVTVNQPQHF. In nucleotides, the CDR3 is TGTGCCAGTAGTGTGACAGTCAATCAGCCCCAGCATTTT.

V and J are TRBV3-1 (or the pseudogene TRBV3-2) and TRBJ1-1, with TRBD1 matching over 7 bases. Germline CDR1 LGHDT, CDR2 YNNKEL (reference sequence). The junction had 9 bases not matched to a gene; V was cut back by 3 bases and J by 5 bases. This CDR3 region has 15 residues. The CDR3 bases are TGTGCCAGCAGCCAGCAAGACAGGGAAGGTACTGAAGCTTTCTTT. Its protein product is CASSQQDREGTEAFF.

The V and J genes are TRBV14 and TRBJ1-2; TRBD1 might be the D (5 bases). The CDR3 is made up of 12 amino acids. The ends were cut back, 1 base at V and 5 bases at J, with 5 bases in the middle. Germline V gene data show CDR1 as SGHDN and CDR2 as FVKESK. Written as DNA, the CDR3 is TGTGCCAGCAGCCAAGCAGGGTATGGCTACACCTTC. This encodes CASSQAGYGYTF.

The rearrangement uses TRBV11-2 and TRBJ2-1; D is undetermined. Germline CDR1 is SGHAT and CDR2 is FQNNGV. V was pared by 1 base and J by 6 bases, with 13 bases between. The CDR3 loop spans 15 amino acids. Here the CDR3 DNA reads TGTGCCAGCAGCTTAGCTATAGCCCTCTTCAATGAGCAGTTCTTC. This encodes CASSLAIALFNEQFF.